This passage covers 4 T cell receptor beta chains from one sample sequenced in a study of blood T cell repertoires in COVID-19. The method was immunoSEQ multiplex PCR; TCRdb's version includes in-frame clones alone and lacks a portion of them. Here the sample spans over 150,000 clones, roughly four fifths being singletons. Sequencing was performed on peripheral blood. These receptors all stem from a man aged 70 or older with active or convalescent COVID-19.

This CDR3 reads CAISEGQGDYEQYF. The CDR3 DNA reads as TGTGCCATCAGTGAGGGGCAGGGCGATTACGAGCAGTACTTC. The chain links TRBV10-3 to TRBJ2-7; a possible D gene is TRBD1 (5 bases). Germline loops: CDR1 ENHRY, CDR2 SYGVKD. This CDR3 contains 14 residues. With 2 bases removed from V and 4 bases from J, the gap between germline ends came to 12 bases.

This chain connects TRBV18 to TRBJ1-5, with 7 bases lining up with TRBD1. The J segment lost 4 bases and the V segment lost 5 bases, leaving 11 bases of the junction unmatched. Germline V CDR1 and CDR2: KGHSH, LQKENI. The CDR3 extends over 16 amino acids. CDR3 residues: CASSALGQYQNQPQHF. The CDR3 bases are TGTGCCAGCTCAGCCCTGGGACAGTACCAAAATCAGCCCCAGCATTTT.

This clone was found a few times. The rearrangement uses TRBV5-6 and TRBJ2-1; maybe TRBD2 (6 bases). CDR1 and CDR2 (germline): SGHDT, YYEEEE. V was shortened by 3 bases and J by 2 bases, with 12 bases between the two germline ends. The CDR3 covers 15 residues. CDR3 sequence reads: CASSSGAGTYNEQFF. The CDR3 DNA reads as TGTGCCAGCAGCTCTGGGGCGGGGACCTACAATGAGCAGTTCTTC.

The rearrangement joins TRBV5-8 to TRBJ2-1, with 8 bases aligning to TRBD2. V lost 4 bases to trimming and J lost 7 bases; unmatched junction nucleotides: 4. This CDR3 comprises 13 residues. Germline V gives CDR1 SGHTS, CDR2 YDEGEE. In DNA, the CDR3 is TGTGCCAGCAGCCCCGGGACTAGAAATGAGCAGTTCTTC. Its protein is CASSPGTRNEQFF.